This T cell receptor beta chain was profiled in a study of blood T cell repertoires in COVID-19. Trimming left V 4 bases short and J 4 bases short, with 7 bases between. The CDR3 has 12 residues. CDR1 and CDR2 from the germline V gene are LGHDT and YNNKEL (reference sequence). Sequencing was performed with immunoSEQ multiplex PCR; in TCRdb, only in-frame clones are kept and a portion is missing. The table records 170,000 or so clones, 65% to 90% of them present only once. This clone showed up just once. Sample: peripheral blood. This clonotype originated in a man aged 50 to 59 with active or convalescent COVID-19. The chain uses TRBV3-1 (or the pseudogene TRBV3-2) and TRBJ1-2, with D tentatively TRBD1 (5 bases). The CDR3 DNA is TGTGCCAGCAGCCCCCAGGGCTATGGCTACACCTTC. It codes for CASSPQGYGYTF.